The clone carrying this T cell receptor (beta chain) came up a few times. Its target is not known. Full-length variable regions came from constant-region reverse primers plus semi-nested Nested Universal Primer A PCR. One entry per CDR3 protein, called by TCRdb with MiXCR from the 5' RACE reads. Here the sample spans approximately 23,000 distinct CDR3 sequences, around 30% being singletons. Study outcomes and limitations: The larger cohort examined one V-J beta rearrangement, not whole repertoires.

Germline CDR1 SGDLS, CDR2 YYNGEE. With 0 bases removed from V and 8 bases from J, the gap between germline ends came to 15 bases. There are 15 residues in the CDR3. Material for sequencing was tumor-infiltrating naive CD4+ T cells sorted from the breast tumor. The sample's subset: naive CD4+ T cells, CD4+CD45RA+CD25-. The receptor was isolated from a female donor with breast cancer. This chain uses TRBV9 with TRBJ2-1; TRBD2 might be the D (6 bases). The DNA for the CDR3 is TGTGCCAGCAGCGTAGATTGGAGGGATTTCGATGAGCAGTTCTTC. Amino acids: CASSVDWRDFDEQFF. Supplemented by reference TRBV9 and TRBJ2-1, the full variable domain reads DSGVTQTPKHLITATGQRVTLRCSPRSGDLSVYWYQQSLDQGLQFLIQYYNGEERAKGNILERFSAQQFPDLHSELNLSSLELGDSALYFCASSVDWRDFDEQFFGPGTRLTVL.